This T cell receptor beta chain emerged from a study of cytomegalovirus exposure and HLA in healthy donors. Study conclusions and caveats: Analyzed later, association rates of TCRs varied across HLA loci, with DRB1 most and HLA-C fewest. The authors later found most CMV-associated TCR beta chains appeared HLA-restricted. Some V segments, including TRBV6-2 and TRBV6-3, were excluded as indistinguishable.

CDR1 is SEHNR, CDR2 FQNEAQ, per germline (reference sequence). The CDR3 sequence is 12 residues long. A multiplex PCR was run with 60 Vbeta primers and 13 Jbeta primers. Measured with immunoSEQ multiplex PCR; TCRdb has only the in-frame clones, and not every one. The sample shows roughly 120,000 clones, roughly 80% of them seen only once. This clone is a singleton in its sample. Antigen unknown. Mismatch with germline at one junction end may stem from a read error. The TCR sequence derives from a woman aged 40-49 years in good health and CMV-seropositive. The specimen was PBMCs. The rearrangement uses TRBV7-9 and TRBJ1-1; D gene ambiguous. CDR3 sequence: CSSSSGGFEAFF. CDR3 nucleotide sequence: TGTTCCAGCAGCTCAGGAGGTTTTGAAGCTTTCTTT.